This is a list of T cell receptor beta chains from one sample in a study of blood T cell repertoires in COVID-19. This table comes from immunoSEQ multiplex PCR, and its TCRdb copy is limited to in-frame clones, with some not included. The sample has under 450,000 clones; 80% to 90% are singletons. Specimen: peripheral blood. The receptors here all came from a woman in her fifties or sixties with COVID-19, enrolled during active disease. Each CDR3 is given with its conserved first and last residue. The D gene is left open where the match is weak. Size is omitted from some rows. Given values are once, few, many or a class for expanded clones.

V	J	D	size	CDR3	DNA
TRBV19	TRBJ2-7	.	.	CASSILEGPYEQYF	TGTGCCAGTAGTATTCTGGAGGGACCCTACGAGCAGTACTTC
TRBV30	TRBJ1-4	.	once	CAWGRAPGEKLFF	TGTGCCTGGGGGAGGGCGCCCGGTGAAAAACTGTTTTTT
TRBV19	TRBJ1-2	TRBD1	.	CASTRGAGQSYGYTF	TGTGCCAGTACCCGAGGGGCGGGACAGTCATATGGCTACACCTTC
TRBV5-4	TRBJ2-7	TRBD2	.	CASSSGLAGGFYEQYF	TGTGCCAGCAGCTCGGGACTAGCGGGGGGGTTCTACGAGCAGTACTTC
TRBV5-4	TRBJ1-2	.	.	CASSTTSGIRTYGYTF	TGTGCCAGCAGCACCACCTCAGGGATACGGACCTATGGCTACACCTTC
TRBV6-5	TRBJ2-5	.	.	CASSYPGLLETQYF	TGTGCCAGCAGTTATCCGGGACTCCTAGAGACCCAGTACTTC
TRBV5-1	TRBJ1-3	TRBD1	many	CASSFTGGRLNTIYF	TGCGCCAGCAGCTTCACAGGGGGACGGTTGAACACCATATATTTT
TRBV30	TRBJ1-2	.	.	CAQKGQGTYYGYTF	TGTGCCCAAAAGGGCCAGGGGACGTACTATGGCTACACCTTC
TRBV12-3/TRBV12-4	TRBJ1-1	TRBD1	.	CASSPTGYTEAFF	TGTGCCAGCAGTCCGACAGGGTACACTGAAGCTTTCTTT
TRBV19	TRBJ1-2	.	.	CASSMQQGDGYTF	TGTGCCAGTAGTATGCAACAGGGCGACGGCTACACCTTC
TRBV19	TRBJ1-2	TRBD1	.	CASSIGQGAFGYTF	TGTGCCAGTAGTATAGGTCAGGGGGCCTTTGGCTACACCTTC
TRBV13	TRBJ1-4	.	.	CASSFQRGGANEKLFF	TGTGCCAGCAGCTTCCAGCGCGGGGGAGCTAATGAAAAACTGTTTTTT
TRBV30	TRBJ1-2	TRBD1	once	CAWRTQGGYGYTF	TGTGCCTGGAGAACACAGGGGGGCTATGGCTACACCTTC
TRBV7-9	TRBJ2-7	.	.	CASSAAGRTYEQYF	TGTGCCAGCAGCGCGGCGGGGCGAACCTACGAGCAGTACTTC
TRBV7-9	TRBJ1-1	TRBD1	.	CASSPPGQANTEAFF	TGTGCCAGCAGCCCCCCGGGACAGGCGAACACTGAAGCTTTCTTT
TRBV9	TRBJ2-3	.	.	CASSVRTTADTQYF	TGTGCCAGCAGCGTGAGGACTACTGCAGATACGCAGTATTTT
TRBV7-7	TRBJ2-2	TRBD2	.	CASSLSAGVNTGELFF	TGTGCCAGCAGCTTATCAGCGGGGGTGAACACCGGGGAGCTGTTTTTT
TRBV5-1	TRBJ2-1	TRBD2	.	CASSLAGGTYNEQFF	TGCGCCAGCAGCTTGGCGGGGGGGACCTACAATGAGCAGTTCTTC
TRBV9	TRBJ2-3	.	.	CASSVVSGISTDTQYF	TGTGCCAGCAGCGTAGTATCAGGGATATCCACAGATACGCAGTATTTT
TRBV5-1	TRBJ1-4	TRBD1	.	CASSLDVGQAYQTNEKLFF	TGCGCCAGCAGCTTGGACGTGGGACAGGCCTATCAAACTAATGAAAAACTGTTTTTT
TRBV30	TRBJ1-4	.	.	CAWNRVLGEKLFF	TGTGCCTGGAATAGAGTACTAGGAGAAAAACTGTTTTTT
TRBV10-3	TRBJ1-5	.	.	CAIRRDLNQPQHF	TGTGCCATCAGGCGGGACTTAAATCAGCCCCAGCATTTT
TRBV5-4	TRBJ1-4	TRBD1	.	CASSLTRAGTVNEKLFF	TGTGCCAGCAGCTTGACCCGAGCCGGGACAGTTAATGAAAAACTGTTTTTT
TRBV30	TRBJ2-7	.	.	CAWSPPAAGYEQYF	TGTGCCTGGAGTCCACCCGCCGCCGGCTACGAGCAGTACTTC
TRBV5-1	TRBJ1-1	.	few	CASSSLGGDTEAFF	TGCGCCAGCAGCTCCCTCGGGGGAGACACTGAAGCTTTCTTT
TRBV9	TRBJ1-1	.	.	CASSSNTGYTEAFF	TGTGCCAGCAGCTCCAACACAGGGTACACTGAAGCTTTCTTT
TRBV7-2	TRBJ2-2	TRBD2	once	CASCITSLAGECTGELFF	TGTGCCAGCTGCATCACTAGCCTAGCGGGGGAGTGCACCGGGGAGCTGTTTTTT
TRBV20-1	TRBJ2-1	.	.	CSASSGVASYNEQFF	TGCAGTGCTAGTTCCGGGGTGGCCTCCTACAATGAGCAGTTCTTC
TRBV5-1	TRBJ1-1	TRBD1	.	CASSSRPGTGNQQAFF	TGCGCCAGCAGCTCTCGGCCCGGGACAGGGAATCAGCAAGCTTTCTTT
TRBV6-1	TRBJ1-1	.	.	CASSEATGLDTEAFF	TGTGCCAGCAGTGAAGCAACAGGGCTTGACACTGAAGCTTTCTTT
TRBV29-1	TRBJ2-1	TRBD2	.	CSGESGTNRGEQFF	TGCAGCGGGGAAAGCGGGACCAATCGAGGGGAGCAGTTCTTC
TRBV5-1	TRBJ2-6	.	.	CASSLSGANVLTF	TGCGCCAGCAGCCTCTCTGGGGCCAACGTCCTGACTTTC
TRBV7-8	TRBJ2-1	TRBD1	once	CASSLRTGSSYNEQFF	TGTGCCAGCAGCTTAAGGACAGGGAGCTCCTACAATGAGCAGTTCTTC
TRBV10-3	TRBJ1-2	.	.	CAISGLQGPPYGYTF	TGTGCCATCAGTGGGCTTCAGGGCCCCCCTTATGGCTACACCTTC
TRBV18	TRBJ2-7	TRBD1	once	CASSPLRDRGTYEQYF	TGTGCCAGCTCACCACTTCGGGACAGGGGAACCTACGAGCAGTACTTC
TRBV20-1	TRBJ2-5	.	.	CSAPRQETQYF	TGCAGTGCCCCCAGACAAGAGACCCAGTACTTC
TRBV27	TRBJ2-1	TRBD2	.	CASSQVLAGETFF	TGTGCCAGCAGCCAAGTACTAGCGGGGGAAACTTTCTTC
TRBV11-3	TRBJ2-3	TRBD1	.	CASTQTTGSTDTQYF	TGTGCCAGCACCCAGACGACAGGGAGCACAGATACGCAGTATTTT
TRBV7-2	TRBJ2-7	.	.	CASSLASTLSYEQYF	TGTGCCAGCAGCTTAGCCTCGACTCTTTCCTACGAGCAGTACTTC
TRBV5-3	TRBJ2-7	.	.	CARSLPRADYYEQYF	TGTGCCAGAAGCTTGCCCCGAGCAGACTACTACGAGCAGTACTTC
TRBV25-1	TRBJ2-7	.	.	CATRQVSYEQYF	TGTGCCACCCGACAGGTATCCTACGAGCAGTACTTC
TRBV5-1	TRBJ1-3	.	.	CASSLIENSGNTIYF	TGCGCCAGCAGCTTGATAGAGAACTCTGGAAACACCATATATTTT
TRBV5-1	TRBJ1-4	TRBD1	.	CASSYRPGQRTSTNEKLFF	TGCGCCAGCAGCTATCGTCCGGGACAGCGAACTTCAACTAATGAAAAACTGTTTTTT
TRBV27	TRBJ2-2	TRBD2	.	CASSKRKVAGGSTGELFF	TGTGCCAGCAGTAAAAGGAAGGTTGCGGGGGGTTCCACCGGGGAGCTGTTTTTT
TRBV13	TRBJ1-2	.	.	CASSLGDSGDSNYGYTF	TGTGCCAGCAGCTTAGGGGACAGCGGGGACTCTAACTATGGCTACACCTTC
TRBV27	TRBJ1-3	TRBD1	.	CASSRERGPGNTIYF	TGTGCCAGCAGCAGGGAGAGGGGGCCTGGAAACACCATATATTTT
TRBV14	TRBJ2-2	.	.	CASSLTFGELFF	TGTGCCAGCAGCTTGACATTCGGGGAGCTGTTTTTT
TRBV7-9	TRBJ2-2	TRBD1	.	CASSAPGQGADGELFF	TGTGCCAGCAGCGCACCGGGACAGGGGGCGGACGGGGAGCTGTTTTTT
TRBV7-9	TRBJ2-7	TRBD2	.	CASSIYRTSGGHEQYF	TGTGCCAGCAGCATTTACCGGACTAGCGGAGGACACGAGCAGTACTTC
TRBV6-5	TRBJ1-2	TRBD1	.	CASIPGQGSYGYTF	TGTGCCAGCATCCCGGGACAGGGGTCCTATGGCTACACCTTC
TRBV7-2	TRBJ2-7	TRBD2	.	CASSLTSGGYAYEQYF	TGTGCCAGCAGCTTGACTAGCGGGGGCTACGCCTACGAGCAGTACTTC
TRBV6-5	TRBJ1-1	.	.	CASLLRDKNTEAFF	TGTGCCAGCCTTCTACGGGACAAGAACACTGAAGCTTTCTTT
TRBV4-3	TRBJ1-5	.	few	CASSQERRSNQPQHF	TGCGCCAGCAGCCAAGAGCGCCGGAGCAATCAGCCCCAGCATTTT
TRBV6-2/TRBV6-3	TRBJ1-1	.	.	CASSLRPYSAEAFF	TGTGCCAGCAGCTTACGTCCTTATTCGGCTGAAGCTTTCTTT
TRBV5-4	TRBJ2-4	TRBD2	.	CASSFMGLKNIQYF	TGTGCCAGCAGCTTTATGGGACTAAAAAACATTCAGTACTTC
TRBV12-3/TRBV12-4	TRBJ2-5	TRBD2	few	CASNPGGWETQYF	TGTGCCAGCAATCCGGGAGGCTGGGAGACCCAGTACTTC
TRBV6-6	TRBJ2-4	.	.	CASTSGGGTDKNIQYF	TGTGCCAGCACCTCCGGGGGGGGGACAGATAAAAACATTCAGTACTTC
TRBV27	TRBJ1-4	TRBD1	.	CASSLRSRQGPEKLFF	TGTGCCAGCAGTTTAAGGTCGAGACAGGGACCTGAAAAACTGTTTTTT
TRBV10-3	TRBJ2-2	TRBD2	.	CATSSGAQSGELFF	TGTGCCACTTCTAGCGGGGCCCAATCCGGGGAGCTGTTTTTT
TRBV4-1	TRBJ2-1	.	.	CASSRIQGNNEQFF	TGCGCCAGCAGCCGAATACAGGGAAACAATGAGCAGTTCTTC